This T cell receptor (beta chain) was retrieved from a study of identical twins. Every donor was a healthy Caucasian. A few counts support this clonotype. The antigen is unknown. Germline values: CDR1 SNHLY, CDR2 FYNNEI. There are 15 residues in the CDR3. V was trimmed by 2 bases and J by 7 bases, leaving 16 bases between them. Study-wide findings and caveats: Twins shared out-of-frame alpha sequences with excess low generation probability. The study found that models underestimated out-of-frame TCR alpha sharing in monozygotic twins. Abundant beta clonotypes from cord blood bore fewer insertions; memory repertoires lacked this pattern.

In TCRdb, the 5' RACE reads were re-called with MiXCR into one record per CDR3 protein. The sample shows 200,000 to 250,000 distinct CDR3 sequences, 12% of them seen only once. The same sample was also studied in work on yellow fever vaccine responses in identical twins.

The sample was memory (CD45RO+) T cells sorted from blood. The source of this sequence is a woman aged 18-29 years in good health. The rearrangement uses TRBV2 and TRBJ2-3; D call uncertain. As DNA, the CDR3 is TGTGCCAGCAGTGAACCCAAGGAATTCGTTTATACGCAGTATTTT. Translation gives CASSEPKEFVYTQYF. Full variable domain (missing parts from reference TRBV2 and TRBJ2-3): EPEVTQTPSHQVTQMGQEVILRCVPISNHLYFYWYRQILGQKVEFLVSFYNNEISEKSEIFDDQFSVERPDGSNFTLKIRSTKLEDSAMYFCASSEPKEFVYTQYFGPGTRLTVL.